Below are 12 T cell receptor beta chains sequenced from a single sample in a study of prognosis after radiotherapy for stage I lung cancer. Two-round multiplex PCR amplified TCR beta CDR3 from genomic DNA. Round one of PCR was performed, and it used primers specific to each TRBV and TRBJ gene. TCRdb fed the multiplex PCR reads into MiXCR, producing one record per CDR3 protein. The sample lists over 15,000 distinct CDR3 sequences; approximately 45% were seen once. Sample: PBMCs, taken before or after stereotactic body radiation therapy (not recorded which). The receptors were gathered from a donor over 45 with non-small cell lung cancer.

Concerning this clonotype: This may stem from a read error, because a much larger clone lies one nucleotide away. The chain recombines TRBV6-4 with TRBJ2-1; the match to TRBD2 covers 7 bases. This CDR3 has 16 amino acids. From germline, CDR1 is MRHNA and CDR2 SNTAGT. V gave up 5 bases and J gave up 7 bases; unmatched junction bases: 14. CDR3 region: CASSPLAVGPVNEQFF. CDR3 coding DNA: TGTGCCAGCAGTCCCCTAGCGGTAGGCCCGGTAAATGAGCAGTTCTTC.

This clonotype was detected many times. The V gene is TRBV6-1, the J gene TRBJ2-5, with 9 bases that match TRBD1. V trimming: 3 bases; J trimming: 5 bases; junction bases outside the gene matches: 7. The CDR3 covers 15 residues. Germline assignment: CDR1 MNHNS and CDR2 SASEGT. CDR3 protein: CASSDPGQGLETQYF. The CDR3 DNA follows: TGTGCCAGCAGTGACCCTGGACAGGGGTTGGAGACCCAGTACTTC.

The rearrangement joins TRBV2 to TRBJ1-2; tentative D call: TRBD1 (6 bases). This CDR3 has 13 amino acids. The V and J ends lost 0 bases and 8 bases respectively, with 10 bases between them. Germline V CDR1 and CDR2: SNHLY, FYNNEI. The CDR3 here is CASSEALGTGYTF. DNA for the CDR3: TGTGCCAGCAGTGAAGCTCTTGGGACAGGCTACACCTTC. Drawing the rest from reference TRBV2 and TRBJ1-2, the complete variable domain is EPEVTQTPSHQVTQMGQEVILRCVPISNHLYFYWYRQILGQKVEFLVSFYNNEISEKSEIFDDQFSVERPDGSNFTLKIRSTKLEDSAMYFCASSEALGTGYTFGSGTRLTVV.

On this clonotype itself: The conserved final phenylalanine or tryptophan is absent from the CDR3, which likely points to a read error. V and J are TRBV5-1 and TRBJ1-2, with 7 bases aligning to TRBD1. Germline CDR1 is SGHRS and CDR2 is YFSETQ. V shed 5 bases, J shed 8 bases, and the junction held 9 bases outside the gene matches. The CDR3 length is 13 residues. CDR3 amino acids: CASRFQGGEGYTS. The CDR3 nucleotides read TGCGCCAGCAGATTTCAGGGGGGAGAAGGCTACACCTCC.

This clonotype was observed at least ten times. The chain combines TRBV7-3 with TRBJ2-1; TRBD2 matches 8 bases. The V and J ends lost 5 bases and 3 bases, in that order; junction bases with no gene match: 6. CDR1 and CDR2 (germline): SGHTA, FQGTGA. This CDR3 contains 15 residues. CDR3 DNA sequence: TGTGCCAGCAGCCTTATAGCGGGGATCTACAATGAGCAGTTCTTC. This encodes CASSLIAGIYNEQFF.

This chain links TRBV30 with TRBJ2-2; 7 bases map to TRBD2. The CDR3 has 14 amino acids. Germline CDR1 GTSNPN, CDR2 SVGIG (reference sequence). With V trimmed by 4 bases and J by 5 bases, 7 bases remained unmatched. This CDR3 is CAWNSGRETGELFF. The CDR3 DNA reads TGTGCCTGGAATTCGGGGAGGGAGACCGGGGAGCTGTTTTTT.

As to this clonotype: With only one base between it and a far larger clone, this is likely a read error. The rearrangement joins TRBV27 to TRBJ1-6; D call uncertain. The CDR3 has 12 residues. Germline lookup yields CDR1 MNHEY and CDR2 SMNVEV (reference sequence). Here the CDR3 reads CSSGRANSPLHF. CDR3 DNA: TGTTCCAGCGGTAGGGCTAATTCACCCCTCCACTTT.

This clonotype was observed many times. This chain connects TRBV5-1 to TRBJ2-3; tentative D call: TRBD2 (6 bases). The V and J ends lost 5 bases and 1 base respectively, with 20 bases between them. Germline CDR1 is SGHRS and CDR2 is YFSETQ. The CDR3 covers 17 residues. In DNA, the CDR3 is TGCGCCAGCAGTCCTACTGTCGTCGGGGGAGGCACAGATACGCAGTATTTT. Translation gives CASSPTVVGGGTDTQYF.

In its sample, this clonotype was seen many times. This sequence joins TRBV6-4 and TRBJ1-6; D perhaps matches TRBD1 (6 bases). The germline V gene encodes CDR1 MRHNA and CDR2 SNTAGT. The CDR3 extends over 15 amino acids. Trimming left V 6 bases short and J 8 bases short, with 17 bases between. In DNA, the CDR3 is TGTGCCAGCAGGGCCCTGGAGACAGGCCATTCACCCCTCCACTTT. Its translation: CASRALETGHSPLHF.

A remark on this clonotype: This is likely an artifact of a read error, given a far larger clone one base away. This rearrangement joins TRBV6-1 to TRBJ2-3, with D uncertain. From germline, CDR1 is MNHNS and CDR2 SASEGT. The CDR3 consists of 13 residues. V gave up 6 bases and J gave up 5 bases, with 12 bases separating them. The CDR3 region is CASRPLLGDTQYF. The CDR3 DNA follows: TGTGCCAGCAGGCCACTACTGGGAGATACGCAGTATTTT.

This clonotype was seen at least ten times. This chain uses TRBV5-1 with TRBJ1-4; weak D call: TRBD1 (6 bases). Germline CDR1 is SGHRS and CDR2 is YFSETQ. V lost 0 bases and J 7 bases, leaving 13 bases between the germline ends. The CDR3 is 15 amino acids. The CDR3 sequence: CASSLVSGVGEKLFF. The CDR3 DNA sequence: TGCGCCAGCAGCTTGGTGTCAGGGGTTGGTGAAAAACTGTTTTTT. Together with reference TRBV5-1 and TRBJ1-4, the CDR3 gives the full variable domain: KAGVTQTPRYLIKTRGQQVTLSCSPISGHRSVSWYQQTPGQGLQFLFEYFSETQRNKGNFPGRFSGRQFSNSRSEMNVSTLELGDSALYLCASSLVSGVGEKLFFGSGTQLSVL.

Of note for this clonotype: A read error likely explains this, since a far larger clone differs by one base. This chain joins TRBV19 and TRBJ1-1; D perhaps matches TRBD1 (5 bases). The J call is doubtful: the DNA matches TRBJ1-6 better. Germline lookup yields CDR1 LNHDA and CDR2 SQIVND (reference sequence). The CDR3 extends over 12 amino acids. The CDR3 protein is CASRGWDSPLHF. The DNA for the CDR3 is TGTGCCTCAAGGGGCTGGGATTCACCCCTCCACTTT.